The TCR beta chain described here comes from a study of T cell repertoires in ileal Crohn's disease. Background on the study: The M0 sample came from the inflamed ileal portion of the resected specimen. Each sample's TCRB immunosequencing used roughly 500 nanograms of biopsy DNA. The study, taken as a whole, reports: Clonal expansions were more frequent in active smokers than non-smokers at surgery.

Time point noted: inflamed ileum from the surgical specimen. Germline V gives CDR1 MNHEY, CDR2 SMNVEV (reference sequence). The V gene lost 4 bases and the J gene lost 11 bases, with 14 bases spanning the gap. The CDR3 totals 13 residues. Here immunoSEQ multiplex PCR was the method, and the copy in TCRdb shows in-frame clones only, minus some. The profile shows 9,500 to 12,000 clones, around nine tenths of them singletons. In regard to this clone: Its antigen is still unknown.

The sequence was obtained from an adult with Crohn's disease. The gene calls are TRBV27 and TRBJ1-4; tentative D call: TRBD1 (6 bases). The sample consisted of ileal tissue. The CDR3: CASSSNGGRKLFF. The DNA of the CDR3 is TGTGCCAGCAGTTCCAATGGGGGCAGGAAACTGTTTTTT.